This T cell receptor (beta chain) is drawn from a study of blood T cells in healthy people across ages. The second PCR ran about 6 to 11 cycles with a sample-barcoded 5' primer and J-beta primers. TCRdb re-derived calls from the 5' RACE reads in MiXCR, one entry per CDR3 protein. The sample comprises about 510,000 distinct CDR3 sequences, about 29% of which are singletons, and over 3.5% rests with the top ten. Germline V gene data show CDR1 as DFQATT and CDR2 as SNEGSKA (reference sequence). Trimming stripped 0 bases from V and 1 base from J, with 10 bases between. The CDR3 covers 15 residues. This clonotype has more than one count but fewer than ten. These data also featured in a second study, about T cells of mothers and their children.

This chain links TRBV20-1 with TRBJ2-1, with D possibly matching TRBD2 (5 bases). The sequencing input was blood. The receptor comes from a boy aged 2 to 9 in good health. This CDR3 reads CSARDERVSYNEQFF. CDR3 nucleotides: TGCAGTGCTAGAGATGAGAGGGTATCCTACAATGAGCAGTTCTTC.